The source of this T cell receptor (beta chain) is a study of B cell selection in AIRE deficiency. Regarding this clone: Its target is unknown.

Libraries were prepared by immunoSEQ multiplex PCR; TCRdb keeps only in-frame clonotypes and omits some of them. The sample has tens of thousands of clones, 95% to 98% seen once. General study points: Of roughly 3,400 shared Treg TCRbeta sequences, 25% to 35% were healthy-donor-only and about 9% patient-only. Around 30% of healthy-shared Treg sequences were found among patient Tconv cells. Shared Treg sequences were biased toward short CDR3s with few non-templated nucleotide insertions.

CD4+CD127+ cells were sorted as the conventional CD4 T cells. CDR3 size: 14 residues. Trimming took 4 bases from V and 0 from J, leaving 9 bases between them. The germline V gene encodes CDR1 WNHNN and CDR2 SYGVQD (reference sequence). This receptor was identified in a human donor with AIRE deficiency. The genes are TRBV10-1 and TRBJ1-2; D might be TRBD1 (5 bases). The sequencing input was conventional CD4+ T cells sorted from PBMCs. DNA for the CDR3: TGCGCCAGCAGTGCAGGGCCCTCTAACTATGGCTACACCTTC. This codes for CASSAGPSNYGYTF.